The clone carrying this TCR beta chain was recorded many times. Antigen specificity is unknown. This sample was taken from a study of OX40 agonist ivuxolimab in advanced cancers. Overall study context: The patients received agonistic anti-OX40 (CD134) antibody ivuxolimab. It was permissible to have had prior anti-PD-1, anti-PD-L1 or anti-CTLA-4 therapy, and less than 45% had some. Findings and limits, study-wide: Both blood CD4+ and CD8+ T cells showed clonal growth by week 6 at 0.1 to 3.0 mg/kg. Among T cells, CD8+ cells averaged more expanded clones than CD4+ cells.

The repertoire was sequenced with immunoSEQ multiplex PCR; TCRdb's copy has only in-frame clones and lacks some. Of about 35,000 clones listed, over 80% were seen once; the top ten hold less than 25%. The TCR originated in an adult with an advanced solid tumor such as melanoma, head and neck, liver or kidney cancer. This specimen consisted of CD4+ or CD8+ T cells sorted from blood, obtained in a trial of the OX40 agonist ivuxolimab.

The CDR3 region is CASSLGTGTANEKLFF. The CDR3 nucleotides read TGTGCCAGCAGCTTGGGGACCGGGACCGCAAATGAAAAACTGTTTTTT. The chain employs TRBV5-6 and TRBJ1-4; D is possibly TRBD1 (5 bases). Trimming stripped 0 bases from V and 5 bases from J, with 14 bases between. CDR1 SGHDT and CDR2 YYEEEE come from the germline V gene. The CDR3 spans 16 residues.